This TCR beta chain was observed in a study of a mutant IDH1 vaccine in newly diagnosed glioma (dated by TCRdb to the early 2020s). As for the study more broadly: Vaccination was initiated 4-6 weeks after radiotherapy alone, or concurrently with temozolomide cycles in the chemotherapy-containing groups. Of the roughly 31 treated patients, about 62% were male and approximately 40% were female, and the mean age was roughly 40 years. Prior to enrollment, standard therapy consisting of radiotherapy alone, temozolomide alone, or radiochemotherapy with temozolomide had been administered to patients, with the combination being received by most patients. The week-35 safety follow-up took place at visit V12, and the week-47 end of study took place at visit V13. Peripheral blood was drawn at six visits: V03 (baseline), V05, V07, V10, V12 and V13. For exploratory analyses, fewer than 30 treated patients had longitudinal TCRB deep sequencing done wherever samples were available. General conclusions and limits of the study: PBMC samples for TCRB deep sequencing were selected based on availability. Pseudoprogression appeared unrelated to alterations in the top peripheral T cell clonotypes detected by TCRB sequencing. The authors stated that sample limitations prevented analyses of patient blood samples from being reproduced. Across multiple MHC alleles, vaccine-induced immune responses were seen in around 94% of patients.

Library creation used the immunoSEQ multiplex PCR assay. Rearranged TCR beta chain sequences were amplified with the hsTCRB Kit following the manufacturer's protocol. An Illumina MiSeq was used to sequence the TCRB libraries. For the original study's pipeline: The kit vendor's proprietary platform handled demultiplexing, trimming and gene mapping. This is the immuneACCESS table as TCRdb keeps it, with only in-frame sequences that have V and J called. A part of the clones is gone; compared with another copy, unresolved V genes explain less than half, and the rest is unexplained. That table is the source of V, J and clone size, and D and trimming were worked out from the DNA. The sample table shows tens of thousands of clones, and around 80% are seen once. Approximately 10% of the sample is held by the ten biggest clonotypes. The sample's time point label, in plain terms: week 35, safety follow-up. Every vaccine dose consisted of 300 ug of a 20-mer mutant IDH1 peptide in Montanide, administered subcutaneously together with topical imiquimod. Eight vaccinations were administered to patients in weeks 1, 3, 5, 7, 11, 15, 19 and 23, corresponding to visits V03 through V10. The donors had newly diagnosed IDH1-mutant astrocytomas of WHO grade 3 or 4 that showed loss of nuclear ATRX. The samples were drawn from NOA16, a multicentre, single-arm, open-label phase I trial in Germany that tested a mutant IDH1 peptide vaccine in humans for the first time. The DNeasy Blood and Tissue Kit was used to extract genomic DNA from EDTA blood for TCRB sequencing.

CDR1 SSHAT and CDR2 FNYEAQ were looked up in the germline V gene (reference sequence). The CDR3, cysteine through phenylalanine, is 13 amino acids long. Of the read, only the CDR3 DNA is kept; its 39 bases are in frame from base 1. Notes on this clone: Which antigen it targets is not known. One end of the junction is discordant with germline, which a read error may explain.

This clonotype was obtained from a woman aged 40 to 49 with glioma. Recombination connected TRBV7-7 to TRBJ2-1; the D gene cannot be resolved reliably. The starting material was PBMCs, obtained from a glioma patient whose treatment included an IDH1 peptide vaccine. The CDR3 sequence is CASSPTAGNEQFF. The nucleotide sequence reads TGTGCTAGCAGCCCCACAGCCGGCAATGAGCAGTTCTTC.